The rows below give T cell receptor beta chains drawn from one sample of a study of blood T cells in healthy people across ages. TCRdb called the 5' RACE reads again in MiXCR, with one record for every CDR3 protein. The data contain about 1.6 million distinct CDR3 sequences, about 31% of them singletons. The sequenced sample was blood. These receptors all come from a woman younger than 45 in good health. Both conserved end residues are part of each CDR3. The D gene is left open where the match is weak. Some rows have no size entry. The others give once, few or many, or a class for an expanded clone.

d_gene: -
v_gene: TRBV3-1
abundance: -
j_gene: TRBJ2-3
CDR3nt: TGTGCCAGCAGCCAAGCGGGGTTCTATTCCACAGATACGCAGTATTTT
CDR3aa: CASSQAGFYSTDTQYF

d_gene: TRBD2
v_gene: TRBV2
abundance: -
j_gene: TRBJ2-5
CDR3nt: TGTGCCAGCAGTGAATCGGGACTAGCGGGGCAAGAGACCCAGTACTTC
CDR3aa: CASSESGLAGQETQYF

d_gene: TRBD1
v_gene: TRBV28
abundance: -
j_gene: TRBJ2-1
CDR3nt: TGTGCCAGCCAATCTACGTGGCAGGGGGCGAATGAGCAGTTCTTC
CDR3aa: CASQSTWQGANEQFF

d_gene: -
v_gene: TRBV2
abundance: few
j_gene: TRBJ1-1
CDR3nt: TGTGCCAGCTCAGGGATTCCGGGGGAGACTGAAGCTTTCTTT
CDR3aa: CASSGIPGETEAFF

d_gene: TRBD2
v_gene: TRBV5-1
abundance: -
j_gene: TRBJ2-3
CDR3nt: TGCGCCAGCAGCATAGGGACTAGCGGTCACACAGATACGCAGTATTTT
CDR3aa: CASSIGTSGHTDTQYF

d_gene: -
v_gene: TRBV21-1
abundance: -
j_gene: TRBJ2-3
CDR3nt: TGTGCCAGCAGCAACCGATCCTTCTTAGCAGACTTCACAGATACGCAGTATTTT
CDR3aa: CASSNRSFLADFTDTQYF

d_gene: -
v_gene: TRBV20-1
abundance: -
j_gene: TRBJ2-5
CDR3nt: TGCAGTGCTAGCGGGGGAGAGGGCCCCCTACAGTACTTC
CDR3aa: CSASGGEGPLQYF

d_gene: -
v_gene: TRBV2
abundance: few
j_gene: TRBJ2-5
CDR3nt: TGTGCCAGCAGTGAAGAGGTGGGCACGGAGACCCAGTACTTC
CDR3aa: CASSEEVGTETQYF

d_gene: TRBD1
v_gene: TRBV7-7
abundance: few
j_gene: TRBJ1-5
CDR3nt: TGTGCCAGCAGCTTACTGGTGGGACAGACCTCTAGCAATCAGCCCCAGCATTTT
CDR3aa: CASSLLVGQTSSNQPQHF

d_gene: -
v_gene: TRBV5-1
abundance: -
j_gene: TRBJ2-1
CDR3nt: TGCGCCAGCCACTACGACAGGGCGGGGCAGGGGCAGTTCTTC
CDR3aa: CASHYDRAGQGQFF

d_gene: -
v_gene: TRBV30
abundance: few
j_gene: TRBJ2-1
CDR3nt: TGTGCCTGGAGTGTACTAAGTGAGCAGTTCTTC
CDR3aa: CAWSVLSEQFF

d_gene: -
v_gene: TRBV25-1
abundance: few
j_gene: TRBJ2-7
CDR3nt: TGTGCCAGCAGTGAATCGGCTCGCGAGCAGTACTTC
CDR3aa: CASSESAREQYF

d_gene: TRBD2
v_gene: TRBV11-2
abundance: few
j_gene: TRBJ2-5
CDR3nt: TGTGCCAGCAGCTTAGAGAGTGGGAGGGGAGAGACCCAGTACTTC
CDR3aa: CASSLESGRGETQYF

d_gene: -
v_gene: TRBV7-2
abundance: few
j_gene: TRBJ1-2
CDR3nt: TGTGCCAGCAGCTGGTTTAAAGCCACGACAGTCGGCTACACCTTC
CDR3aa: CASSWFKATTVGYTF

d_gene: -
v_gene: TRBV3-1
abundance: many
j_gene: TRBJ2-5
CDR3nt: TGTGCCAGCAGCCAAGGGTCGGAGACCCAGTACTTC
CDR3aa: CASSQGSETQYF

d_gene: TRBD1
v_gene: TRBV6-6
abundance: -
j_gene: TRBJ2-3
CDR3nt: TGTGCCAGCAGTTACTCAACTACAGGGGTGGATACGCAGTATTTT
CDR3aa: CASSYSTTGVDTQYF

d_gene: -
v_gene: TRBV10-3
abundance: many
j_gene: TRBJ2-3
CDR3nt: TGTGCCATCAGTGATCAGGGACGAAGCACAGATACGCAGTATTTT
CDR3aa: CAISDQGRSTDTQYF

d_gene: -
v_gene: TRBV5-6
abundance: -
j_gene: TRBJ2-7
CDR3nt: TGTGCCAGCAGCTTGGAGGGGCGATGCGGGCAGTACTTC
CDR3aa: CASSLEGRCGQYF

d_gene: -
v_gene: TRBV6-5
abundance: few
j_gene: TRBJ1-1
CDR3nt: TGTGCCAGCAGCGTGGGAGAAGGGCGGAAGACTGAAGCTTTCTTT
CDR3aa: CASSVGEGRKTEAFF

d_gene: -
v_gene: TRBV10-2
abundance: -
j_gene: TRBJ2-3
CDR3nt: TGCGCCAGCAGTGGGGCTAGCAGAGATACGCAGTATTTT
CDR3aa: CASSGASRDTQYF

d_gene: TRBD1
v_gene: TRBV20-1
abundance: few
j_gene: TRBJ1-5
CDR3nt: TGCAGTGCCCAGACAGGGGAGAGCAATCAGCCCCAGCATTTT
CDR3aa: CSAQTGESNQPQHF

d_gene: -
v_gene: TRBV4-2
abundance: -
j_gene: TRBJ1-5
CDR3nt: TGTGCCAGCAGCCAAGGGGAGGGCTGGAGCAATCAGCCCCAGCATTTT
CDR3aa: CASSQGEGWSNQPQHF

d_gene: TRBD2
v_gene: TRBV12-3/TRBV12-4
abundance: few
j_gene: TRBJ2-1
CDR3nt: TGTGCCAGCAGGAAGACTAGCGGAGGCCACAATGAGCAGTTCTTC
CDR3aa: CASRKTSGGHNEQFF

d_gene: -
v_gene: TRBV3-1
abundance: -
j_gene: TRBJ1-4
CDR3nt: TGTGCCAGCAGCCAAGATAGGAGCATCGGGGGGACCCGTGAAAAACTGTTTTTT
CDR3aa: CASSQDRSIGGTREKLFF

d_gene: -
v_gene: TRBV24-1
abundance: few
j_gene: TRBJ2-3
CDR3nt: TGTGCCACCAGTGACCGGCACCCGGCAGATACGCAGTATTTT
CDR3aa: CATSDRHPADTQYF